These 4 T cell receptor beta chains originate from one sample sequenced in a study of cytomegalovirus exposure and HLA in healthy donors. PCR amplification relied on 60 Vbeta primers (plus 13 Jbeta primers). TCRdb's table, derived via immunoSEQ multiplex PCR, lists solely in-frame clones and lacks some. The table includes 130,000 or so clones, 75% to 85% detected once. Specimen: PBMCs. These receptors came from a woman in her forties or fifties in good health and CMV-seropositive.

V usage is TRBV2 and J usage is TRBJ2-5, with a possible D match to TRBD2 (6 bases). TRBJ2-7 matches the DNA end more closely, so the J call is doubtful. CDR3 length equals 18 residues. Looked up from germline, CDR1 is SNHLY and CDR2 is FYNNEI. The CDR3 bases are TGTGCCAGCGGGGAGGCAGCGGCCTATGCCCTTCCCTCCTACGAGCAGTACTTC. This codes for CASGEAAAYALPSYEQYF.

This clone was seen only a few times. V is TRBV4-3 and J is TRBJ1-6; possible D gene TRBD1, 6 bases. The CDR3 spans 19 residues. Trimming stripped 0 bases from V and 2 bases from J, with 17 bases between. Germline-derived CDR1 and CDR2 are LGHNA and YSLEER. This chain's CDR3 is CASSQDTNRDIAYNSPLHF. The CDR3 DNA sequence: TGCGCCAGCAGCCAAGATACCAACAGGGATATCGCCTATAATTCACCCCTCCACTTT.

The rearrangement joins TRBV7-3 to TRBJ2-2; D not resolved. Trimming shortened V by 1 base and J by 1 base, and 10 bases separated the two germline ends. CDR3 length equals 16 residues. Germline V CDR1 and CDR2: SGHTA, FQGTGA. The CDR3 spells CASSLNAAGNTGELFF. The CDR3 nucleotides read TGTGCCAGCAGCTTAAATGCTGCAGGGAACACCGGGGAGCTGTTTTTT. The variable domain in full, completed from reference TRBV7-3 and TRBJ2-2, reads GAGVSQTPSNKVTEKGKYVELRCDPISGHTALYWYRQSLGQGPEFLIYFQGTGAADDSGLPNDRFFAVRPEGSVSTLKIQRTERGDSAVYLCASSLNAAGNTGELFFGEGSRLTVL.

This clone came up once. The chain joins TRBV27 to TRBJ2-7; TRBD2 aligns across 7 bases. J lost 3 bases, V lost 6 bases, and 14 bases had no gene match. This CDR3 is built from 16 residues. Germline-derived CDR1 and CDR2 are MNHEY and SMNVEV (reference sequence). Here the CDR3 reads CASSPSMWEGLYEQYF. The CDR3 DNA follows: TGTGCCAGCAGCCCCAGCATGTGGGAGGGCCTCTACGAGCAGTACTTC.